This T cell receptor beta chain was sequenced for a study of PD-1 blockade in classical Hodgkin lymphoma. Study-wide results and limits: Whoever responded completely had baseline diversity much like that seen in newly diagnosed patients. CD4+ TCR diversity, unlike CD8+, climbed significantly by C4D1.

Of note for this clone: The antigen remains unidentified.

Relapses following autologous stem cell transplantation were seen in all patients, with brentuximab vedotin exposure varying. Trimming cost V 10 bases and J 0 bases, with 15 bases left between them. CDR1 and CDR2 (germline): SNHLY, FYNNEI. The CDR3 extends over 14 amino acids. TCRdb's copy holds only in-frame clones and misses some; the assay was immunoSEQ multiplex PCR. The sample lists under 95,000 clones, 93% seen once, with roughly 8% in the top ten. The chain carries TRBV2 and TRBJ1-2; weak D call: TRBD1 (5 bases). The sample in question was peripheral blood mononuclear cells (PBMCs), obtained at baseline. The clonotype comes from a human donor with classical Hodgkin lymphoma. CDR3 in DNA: TGTGCCACCCCGTCGGCAGGGCCTAACTATGGCTACACCTTC. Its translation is CATPSAGPNYGYTF.